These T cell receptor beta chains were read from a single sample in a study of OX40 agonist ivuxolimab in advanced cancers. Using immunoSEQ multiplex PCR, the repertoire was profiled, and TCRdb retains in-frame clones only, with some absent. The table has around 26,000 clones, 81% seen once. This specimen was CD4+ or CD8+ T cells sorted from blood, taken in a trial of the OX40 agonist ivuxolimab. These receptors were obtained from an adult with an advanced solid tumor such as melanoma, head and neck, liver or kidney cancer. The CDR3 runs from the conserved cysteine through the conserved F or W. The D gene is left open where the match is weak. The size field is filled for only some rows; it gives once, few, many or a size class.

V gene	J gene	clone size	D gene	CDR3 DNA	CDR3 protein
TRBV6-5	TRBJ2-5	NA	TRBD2	TGTGCCAGCAGTTACGGTCTAGCGGGAGGGGTGGAGACCCAGTACTTC	CASSYGLAGGVETQYF
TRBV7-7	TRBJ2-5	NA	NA	TGTGCTAGCAGCTTAGCCCCGGGACATCGGTACCAAGAGACCCAGTACTTC	CASSLAPGHRYQETQYF
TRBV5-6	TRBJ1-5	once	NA	TGTGCCAGCAGCTTGTCAGGTTTCAATCAGCCCCAGCATTTT	CASSLSGFNQPQHF
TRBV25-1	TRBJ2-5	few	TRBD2	TGTGCCAGCAGTGAATATGGAGCGGGGGCAAAAGAGACCCAGTACTTC	CASSEYGAGAKETQYF
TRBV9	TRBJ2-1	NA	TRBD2	TGTGCCAGCAGCGCAACGGGACTAGCGGGGTTGGGGGAGCAGTTCTTC	CASSATGLAGLGEQFF
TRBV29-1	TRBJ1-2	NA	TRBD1	TGCAGCGTGCCGACAGGGCAGGTCGGTGGCTACACCTTC	CSVPTGQVGGYTF
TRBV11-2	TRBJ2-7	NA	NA	TGTGCCAGCAGGGTCGCCACGGGAGCCTACGAGCAGTACTTC	CASRVATGAYEQYF
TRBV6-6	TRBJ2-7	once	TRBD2	TGTGCCAGCGTAGACAGTCGGACTAGCAGGTACGAGCAGTACTTC	CASVDSRTSRYEQYF
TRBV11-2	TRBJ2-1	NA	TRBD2	TGTGCCAGCAGCTTATTTAGCGGGACGTACAATGAGCAGTTCTTC	CASSLFSGTYNEQFF
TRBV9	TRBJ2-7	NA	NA	TGTGCCAGCAGCGTAGAGGCCAACTCCTACGAGCAGTACTTC	CASSVEANSYEQYF
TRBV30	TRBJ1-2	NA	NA	TGTGCCTGGATGCATCGGGGACCTCGCTATGGCTACACCTTC	CAWMHRGPRYGYTF
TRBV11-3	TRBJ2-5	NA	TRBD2	TGTGCCAGCAGCTTAGAAATAGCGGGAGGTCGGCAAGAGACCCAGTACTTC	CASSLEIAGGRQETQYF
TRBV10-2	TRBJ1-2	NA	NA	TGCGCCAGCAGTTCGTCCTCCGCGGTCTATGGCTACACCTTC	CASSSSSAVYGYTF
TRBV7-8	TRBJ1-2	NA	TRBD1	TGTGCCAGCAGCTTGGATGGACAGGGGGGCGGCTACACCTTC	CASSLDGQGGGYTF
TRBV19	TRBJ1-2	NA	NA	TGTGCCAGTAGCCCCGCAGACCCGAACTATGGCTACACCTTC	CASSPADPNYGYTF
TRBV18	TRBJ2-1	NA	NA	TGTGCCAGCTCACCGACCTCCCAGAGCTCCTACAATGAGCAGTTCTTC	CASSPTSQSSYNEQFF
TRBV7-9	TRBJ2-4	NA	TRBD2	TGTGCCAGCAGCTCACCTACGGTAGCGGGACTTAACATTCAGTACTTC	CASSSPTVAGLNIQYF
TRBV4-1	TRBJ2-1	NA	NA	TGCGCCAGCAGCCAAGACCGGAACTACAATGAGCAGTTCTTC	CASSQDRNYNEQFF
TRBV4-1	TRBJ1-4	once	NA	TGCGCCAGCAGCCAGATCTGGGAGGGGACGGGAACAACTAATGAAAAACTGTTTTTT	CASSQIWEGTGTTNEKLFF
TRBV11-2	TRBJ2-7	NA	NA	TGTGCCAGCAGCTTTCTTGTGACCTACGAGCAGTACTTC	CASSFLVTYEQYF
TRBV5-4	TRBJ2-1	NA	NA	TGTGCCAGCAGCTCAGATCCCGGGACCGTGAGCCTCTCCTACAATGAGCAGTTCTTC	CASSSDPGTVSLSYNEQFF
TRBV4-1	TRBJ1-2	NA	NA	TGCGCCAGCAGCCAAGAGGGAGACAGGATAAATGGCTACACCTTC	CASSQEGDRINGYTF
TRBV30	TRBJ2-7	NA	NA	TGTGCCTGGGGACAAATCTACGAGCAGTACTTC	CAWGQIYEQYF
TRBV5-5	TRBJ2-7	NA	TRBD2	TGTGCCAGCAGCTTGGAACTAGCGGGAGGATTGTACGAGCAGTACTTC	CASSLELAGGLYEQYF
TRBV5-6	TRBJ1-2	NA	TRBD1	TGTGCCAGCAGAACAGGGGGCCTCGGCTATGGCTACACCTTC	CASRTGGLGYGYTF
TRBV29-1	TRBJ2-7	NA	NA	TGCAGCGTTGTTCGTCAGGGGTCCGAGCAGTACTTC	CSVVRQGSEQYF
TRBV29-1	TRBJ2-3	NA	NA	TGCAGCGTTCGAGGAGGTGAGGCGCCACGGACAGATACGCAGTATTTT	CSVRGGEAPRTDTQYF
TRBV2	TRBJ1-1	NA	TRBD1	TGTGCCAGCAGTGTAACAGGGGTTGAGCTCTCGGGTACTGAAGCTTTCTTT	CASSVTGVELSGTEAFF
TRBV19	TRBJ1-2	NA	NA	TGTGCCAGTAGTGCCGGGACCGCCTATGGCTACACCTTC	CASSAGTAYGYTF